A single sample gave rise to the 2 T cell receptor beta chains below, sequenced in a study of identifying expanded T cells in peripheral blood. Assay: immunoSEQ multiplex PCR; the TCRdb copy retains only in-frame clones and omits some. The sample carries approximately 81,000 clones, about 83% recorded once. The sample consisted of blood. The receptors stem from a person aged 18 to 69 in good health.

The gene calls are TRBV2 and TRBJ2-5; D is possibly TRBD1 (6 bases). The V end was cut by 8 bases, the J end by 3 bases, with 13 bases between. Germline-derived CDR1 and CDR2 are SNHLY and FYNNEI. The CDR3 contains 13 residues. The CDR3 sequence is CASDWTAEETQYF. The CDR3 DNA is TGTGCCAGCGATTGGACAGCCGAAGAGACCCAGTACTTC.

The V call is TRBV19, the J call TRBJ1-3; D perhaps matches TRBD1 (5 bases). The CDR3 length is 20 residues. Germline V CDR1 and CDR2: LNHDA, SQIVND (reference sequence). V gave up 2 bases and J gave up 0 bases, with 23 bases separating them. CDR3 DNA sequence: TGTGCCAGTAGTATACTACCCACGGGGACTGCGACGTACTCTGGAAACACCATATATTTT. Amino acids: CASSILPTGTATYSGNTIYF.